This T cell receptor beta chain was recorded in a study of cytomegalovirus exposure and HLA in healthy donors. The PCR employed 60 Vbeta primers together with 13 Jbeta primers. This table comes from immunoSEQ multiplex PCR, and its TCRdb copy is limited to in-frame clones, with some not included. The sample lists 100,000 to 150,000 clones, about 80% seen once, with approximately 1.7% in the top ten. Germline-derived CDR1 and CDR2 are SGHRS and YFSETQ. Trimming removed 0 bases from V and 7 bases from J; junction bases left unmatched: 8. There are 15 residues in the CDR3. This sequence originates from a woman between 45 and 60 years old in good health and CMV-seronegative. The chain combines TRBV5-1 with TRBJ2-7; 9 positions agree with TRBD2. Sequenced input: PBMCs. The CDR3 is CASSLGSGGTSEQYF. The CDR3 DNA reads TGCGCCAGCAGCTTGGGTAGCGGGGGCACGAGTGAGCAGTACTTC.